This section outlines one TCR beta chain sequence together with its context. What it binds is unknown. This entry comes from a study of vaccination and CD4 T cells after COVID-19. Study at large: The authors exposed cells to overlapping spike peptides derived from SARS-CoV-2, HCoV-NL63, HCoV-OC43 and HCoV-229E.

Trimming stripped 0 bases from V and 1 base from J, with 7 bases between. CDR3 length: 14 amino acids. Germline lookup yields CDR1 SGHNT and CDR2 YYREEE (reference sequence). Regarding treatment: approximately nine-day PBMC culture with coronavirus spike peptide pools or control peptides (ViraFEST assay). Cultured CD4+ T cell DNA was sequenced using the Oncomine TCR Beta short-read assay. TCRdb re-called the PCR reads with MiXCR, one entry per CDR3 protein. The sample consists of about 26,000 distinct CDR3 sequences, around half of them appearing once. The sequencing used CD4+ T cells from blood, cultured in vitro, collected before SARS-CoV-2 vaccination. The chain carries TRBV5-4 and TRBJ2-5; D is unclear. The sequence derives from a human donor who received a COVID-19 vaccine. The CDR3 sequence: CASSLAGLQETQYF. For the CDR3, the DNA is TGTGCCAGCAGCTTGGCCGGGCTCCAAGAGACCCAGTACTTC.